The 28 T cell receptor beta chains given below trace back to one sample, sequenced in a study of regulatory T cells in long-lasting Graves disease. Time point described: persistent/refractory GD, antithyroid drugs over 5 years with positive TRAb. Extracted PBMC RNA gave rise to the TCR library. Construction of TCR beta libraries relied on iRepertoire HTBI primers and on Arm-PCR targeting CDR3 regions. TCRdb independently ran MiXCR on the multiplex PCR reads; one entry per CDR3 protein. The sample yields about 290,000 distinct CDR3 sequences, roughly a fifth seen once. Sequences were derived from peripheral blood mononuclear cells (PBMCs), sampled when the disease was refractory, from a patient treated with antithyroid drugs. The receptors here all came from a female donor with Graves disease.

At least ten counts were recorded for this clonotype. V is TRBV29-1 and J is TRBJ1-4; no definite D call. In germline, CDR1 is SQVTM, CDR2 ANQGSEA. The CDR3 extends over 12 amino acids. Between the trimmed V and J ends, which lost 4 bases and 4 bases, there was a span of 7 bases. CDR3 in amino acids: CSVGQSNEKLFF. CDR3 sequence (DNA): TGCAGCGTTGGGCAGAGTAATGAAAAACTGTTTTTT.

This clonotype was detected many times. This sequence joins TRBV30 and TRBJ1-2; TRBD1 matches 7 bases. This CDR3 is 14 amino acids long. V was clipped by 0 bases and J by 6 bases; unmatched bases: 7. Germline loops: CDR1 GTSNPN, CDR2 SVGIG (reference sequence). CDR3 sequence reads: CAWSVSGTVHGYTF. The DNA for the CDR3 is TGTGCCTGGAGTGTCTCCGGGACAGTCCATGGCTACACCTTC.

This clonotype was found many times. The chain couples TRBV12-3 or TRBV12-4 to TRBJ2-5; 9 positions match TRBD2. V lost 6 bases, J lost 5 bases, and 4 bases stayed unmatched. The CDR3 has 13 amino acids. CDR3 nucleotide sequence: TGTGCCAGCAGCCGAGCGGGAGGTGAGACCCAGTACTTC. Translated: CASSRAGGETQYF.

This clonotype occurred many times. The V and J genes are TRBV20-1 and TRBJ2-5, with D unresolved. The CDR3 covers 15 residues. The germline V gene has CDR1 DFQATT and CDR2 SNEGSKA (reference sequence). Trimming took off 6 bases at V and 4 bases at J, with 21 bases between the two ends. CDR3 sequence: CSATDRLSLRETQYF. The CDR3 DNA reads TGCAGTGCAACAGATCGGCTTTCGCTCCGAGAGACCCAGTACTTC.

The chain uses TRBV6-5 and TRBJ2-7; D is ambiguous. Germline CDR1 and CDR2: MNHEY and SVGAGI. V lost 2 bases and J 0 bases, leaving 5 bases between the germline ends. CDR3 size: 13 residues. The CDR3 here is CASSYLYSYEQYF. As DNA, the CDR3 is TGTGCCAGCAGTTACCTATACTCCTACGAGCAGTACTTC.

V and J are TRBV7-2 and TRBJ2-7; D is perhaps TRBD2 (6 bases). The CDR3 sequence is 13 residues long. In germline, CDR1 is SGHTA, CDR2 FQGNSA. With 5 bases removed from V and 6 bases from J, the gap between germline ends came to 14 bases. CDR3 sequence: CASSPQPGGEQYF. The CDR3 nucleotides read TGTGCCAGCAGCCCCCAGCCCGGGGGCGAGCAGTACTTC. The full variable domain, its missing parts supplied by reference TRBV7-2 and TRBJ2-7, is GAGVSQSPSNKVTEKGKDVELRCDPISGHTALYWYRQSLGQGLEFLIYFQGNSAPDKSGLPSDRFSAERTGGSVSTLTIQRTQQEDSAVYLCASSPQPGGEQYFGPGTRLTVT.

The V and J genes are TRBV29-1 and TRBJ2-5; the D is unclear. This CDR3 spans 11 amino acids. CDR1 SQVTM and CDR2 ANQGSEA come from the germline V gene. V gave up 4 bases and J gave up 2 bases, with 5 bases separating them. The chain's CDR3 is CSVARQETQYF. The CDR3 nucleotides are TGCAGCGTTGCTAGACAAGAGACCCAGTACTTC.

This clonotype was detected ten times or more. V usage is TRBV4-1 and J usage is TRBJ2-5, with 10 bases matching TRBD1. CDR3 length: 20 amino acids. Germline V gives CDR1 MGHRA, CDR2 YSYEKL. Unmatched junction bases numbered 20, after V lost 2 bases and J lost 5 bases. CDR3 loop: CASSQTNPGQGPTIWETQYF. CDR3 DNA sequence: TGCGCCAGCAGCCAAACGAACCCGGGACAGGGGCCGACAATCTGGGAGACCCAGTACTTC.

Concerning this clonotype: Being one base from a much bigger clone, this may be a read error. V usage is TRBV28 and J usage is TRBJ1-6, with TRBD1 matching over 7 bases. Germline assignment: CDR1 MDHEN and CDR2 SYDVKM. The CDR3 has 15 residues. The CDR3 is CVSKDRNSYNSPLHF. Here the CDR3 DNA reads TGTGTCAGCAAGGACAGGAACTCCTATAATTCACCCCTCCACTTT.

The table lists this clonotype with a few counts. The chain employs TRBV5-4 and TRBJ1-4; 7 bases map to TRBD1. Unmatched junction bases numbered 10, after V lost 1 base and J lost 7 bases. Germline CDR1 reads SGHNT; CDR2 reads YYREEE (reference sequence). This CDR3 spans 16 amino acids. CDR3 nucleotide sequence: TGTGCCAGCAGCTTGAGTCCGGGACAGCAGAGTGAAAAACTGTTTTTT. Protein: CASSLSPGQQSEKLFF.

The CDR3 spells CASSRDPNSYNEQFF. Written as DNA, the CDR3 is TGTGCCAGCAGTCGCGACCCTAACTCCTACAATGAGCAGTTCTTC. The chain combines TRBV12-3 or TRBV12-4 with TRBJ2-1; D gene ambiguous. V lost 5 bases to trimming and J lost 0 bases, with 11 bases between them. This CDR3 spans 15 amino acids.

As for this clonotype: This may stem from a read error, because a much larger clone lies one nucleotide away. The V and J genes are TRBV6-1 and TRBJ2-7; tentative D call: TRBD2 (5 bases). The length of the CDR3 is 13 residues. The germline gives CDR1 MNHNS, CDR2 SASEGT. Trimming pared 4 bases from V and 2 bases from J, leaving 9 bases between. In nucleotides, the CDR3 is TGTGCCAGCAGTGCGGGGAGCCCCTACGAGCAGTACTTC. Translating it yields CASSAGSPYEQYF.

This clonotype was detected many times. This sequence joins TRBV11-2 and TRBJ2-5; 10 nucleotides line up with TRBD2. The CDR3 totals 18 residues. Germline CDR1 reads SGHAT; CDR2 reads FQNNGV. The J segment lost 2 bases and the V segment lost 1 base, leaving 10 bases of the junction unmatched. The CDR3, as DNA: TGTGCCAGCAGCTTAGGCCCGGCGACTAGCGGGTGGCAAGAGACCCAGTACTTC. As protein: CASSLGPATSGWQETQYF.

The sample holds many counts of this clonotype. The gene calls are TRBV7-2 and TRBJ1-2, with D unclear. The CDR3 loop spans 13 amino acids. Trimming pared 0 bases from V and 4 bases from J, leaving 6 bases between. Germline V lookup: CDR1 SGHTA, CDR2 FQGNSA. The CDR3 reads CASSLAGSYGYTF. DNA for the CDR3: TGTGCCAGCAGCTTAGCCGGGTCCTATGGCTACACCTTC.

The chain has TRBV28 and TRBJ1-6, with 8 nucleotides matching TRBD1. There are 15 residues in the CDR3. V gave up 5 bases and J gave up 3 bases; unmatched junction bases: 3. Looked up from germline, CDR1 is MDHEN and CDR2 is SYDVKM. In nucleotides, the CDR3 is TGTGCCAGCAGTGAAACAGGGGGCTATAATTCACCCCTCCACTTT. It yields the protein CASSETGGYNSPLHF.

This clonotype was picked up a small number of times. The chain links TRBV19 to TRBJ1-4, with D perhaps matching TRBD1 (5 bases). Germline CDR1 reads LNHDA; CDR2 reads SQIVND (reference sequence). The CDR3 is 15 amino acids. Trimming removed 5 bases at V and 5 bases at J, with 15 bases between. The CDR3 nucleotides are TGTGCCAGTAGTCCCAGGGATCCGGGAAATGAAAAACTGTTTTTT. Its protein is CASSPRDPGNEKLFF. Full variable domain (remainder filled in from reference TRBV19 and TRBJ1-4): DGGITQSPKYLFRKEGQNVTLSCEQNLNHDAMYWYRQDPGQGLRLIYYSQIVNDFQKGDIAEGYSVSREKKESFPLTVTSAQKNPTAFYLCASSPRDPGNEKLFFGSGTQLSVL.

V gene TRBV7-8 combines with J gene TRBJ2-1, with D perhaps matching TRBD2 (6 bases). The CDR3 runs 16 residues. Germline V lookup: CDR1 SGHVS, CDR2 FQNEAQ. V lost 4 bases to trimming and J lost 5 bases, with 18 bases between them. The CDR3 sequence is CASSSPLAPANNEQFF. The CDR3 DNA sequence: TGTGCCAGCAGCTCCCCTCTAGCGCCAGCTAACAATGAGCAGTTCTTC.

This clonotype has a handful of counts. This chain uses TRBV5-1 with TRBJ2-4; possible D gene TRBD1, 6 bases. Trimming removed 3 bases at V and 0 bases at J, with 16 bases between. The CDR3 runs to 17 residues. Germline loops: CDR1 SGHRS, CDR2 YFSETQ. The CDR3 region has the DNA TGCGCCAGCAGCTGGGTGGACAGCCACATAGCCAAAAACATTCAGTACTTC. Its protein is CASSWVDSHIAKNIQYF.

This clonotype came up a few times. The junction departs from germline at one end; a sequencing error may be responsible. The gene calls are TRBV20-1 and TRBJ1-4; D is ambiguous. Germline lookup yields CDR1 DFQATT and CDR2 SNEGSKA (reference sequence). The CDR3 is 13 amino acids. This CDR3 reads CSARDGSNEKLLF. The CDR3 bases are TGCAGTGCTAGGGACGGGAGTAATGAAAAACTGCTTTTT.

This rearrangement joins TRBV3-1 to TRBJ1-3, with D hard to call. This CDR3 has 13 residues. Between the trimmed V and J ends, which lost 6 bases and 7 bases, there was a span of 13 bases. Germline V gene lookup returns CDR1 LGHDT and CDR2 YNNKEL (reference sequence). In DNA, the CDR3 is TGTGCCAGCAGTCCTCCCGGGGATAACACCATATATTTT. Translation: CASSPPGDNTIYF.

The table lists this clonotype with many counts. V and J are TRBV11-2 and TRBJ2-5, with D unclear. The CDR3 covers 12 residues. Trimming took 5 bases from V and 4 from J, leaving 8 bases between them. Germline CDR1 SGHAT, CDR2 FQNNGV. CDR3 bases: TGTGCCAGCAGCGTTAATGCAGAGACCCAGTACTTC. Its protein is CASSVNAETQYF. Filled out from reference TRBV11-2 and TRBJ2-5, the complete variable domain reads EAGVAQSPRYKIIEKRQSVAFWCNPISGHATLYWYQQILGQGPKLLIQFQNNGVVDDSQLPKDRFSAERLKGVDSTLKIQPAKLEDSAVYLCASSVNAETQYFGPGTRLLVL.

This clonotype has just a few counts. This rearrangement joins TRBV6-2 or TRBV6-3 to TRBJ2-7; D remains ambiguous. The germline V gene encodes CDR1 MNHEY and CDR2 SVGEGT. The V and J ends lost 5 bases and 1 base respectively, with 9 bases between them. The CDR3 is 13 residues long. In nucleotides, the CDR3 is TGTGCCAGCAGTGATGACTTATCCTACGAGCAGTACTTC. As protein: CASSDDLSYEQYF.

This clonotype was seen ten or more times. The chain recombines TRBV7-8 with TRBJ2-7; D is unclear. Germline V gene data show CDR1 as SGHVS and CDR2 as FQNEAQ. CDR3 size: 14 residues. V was trimmed by 8 bases and J by 3 bases, leaving 17 bases between them. DNA for the CDR3: TGTGCCAGCCGTTCCTCTGGCGGCCGCTACGAGCAGTACTTC. It encodes CASRSSGGRYEQYF.

This clonotype was counted many times. The V call is TRBV2, the J call TRBJ1-1; D not certain. The germline CDR1 and CDR2 sequences are SNHLY and FYNNEI. The length of the CDR3 is 12 residues. Trimming removed 6 bases at V and 2 bases at J, with 7 bases between. The CDR3 protein is CASRDGNTEAFF. DNA of the CDR3: TGTGCCAGCAGAGATGGAAACACTGAAGCTTTCTTT.

This clonotype was seen many times. This rearrangement joins TRBV3-1 to TRBJ1-3; maybe TRBD1 (5 bases). Germline CDR1 is LGHDT and CDR2 is YNNKEL (reference sequence). Trimming stripped 5 bases from V and 4 bases from J, with 12 bases between. The CDR3 covers 14 residues. The DNA for the CDR3 is TGTGCCAGCAGCTCGGGACTCAAAGGAAACACCATATATTTT. Translating it yields CASSSGLKGNTIYF.

Many counts were recorded for this clonotype. V and J are TRBV7-2 and TRBJ1-5; TRBD1 might be the D (6 bases). The germline V gene has CDR1 SGHTA and CDR2 FQGNSA. V shed 1 base and J shed 5 bases, with 12 bases lying between them. CDR3 size: 15 residues. In DNA, the CDR3 is TGTGCCAGCAGCTTAGTCCAGGGGAAGGATCAGCCCCAGCATTTT. As protein: CASSLVQGKDQPQHF.

The J gene is TRBJ2-3, the V gene TRBV20-1; D may be TRBD1 or TRBD2 (5 bases each). The ends were cut back, 1 base at V and 2 bases at J, with 13 bases in the middle. Germline-derived CDR1 and CDR2 are DFQATT and SNEGSKA (reference sequence). The CDR3 length is 15 residues. In nucleotides, the CDR3 is TGCAGTGCTAGAGGCCCTAGCAGGGCCACAGATACGCAGTATTTT. Its translation is CSARGPSRATDTQYF.

The CDR3 here is CASSRTGGDSPLHF. The CDR3 DNA is TGTGCCAGCAGCAGGACAGGGGGCGATTCACCCCTCCACTTT. This chain links TRBV6-1 with TRBJ1-6; 11 bases line up with TRBD1. CDR1 is MNHNS, CDR2 SASEGT, per germline. CDR3 length equals 14 residues. Trimming cost V 6 bases and J 8 bases; bases outside gene matches: 3.